This TCR beta chain comes out of a study of Ad26.COV2.S vaccination and SARS-CoV-2 variants. Points from the study as a whole: The analyses of TCR breadth and depth may have understated the size of total T cell responses.

Repertoires were generated with immunoSEQ multiplex PCR, while TCRdb's copy carries only in-frame clones and drops some. The data show just over 350,000 clones, under 95% seen once. On this clone: The antigen is undetermined.

V dropped 1 base and J dropped 3 bases, with 5 bases sitting between them. The CDR3 consists of 13 residues. The germline V gene encodes CDR1 LGHDT and CDR2 YNNKEL (reference sequence). The TCR originated in a human donor who had recovered from COVID-19. This chain uses TRBV3-1 (or the pseudogene TRBV3-2) with TRBJ2-3; D is uncertain. The specimen comprised peripheral blood, sampled after recovery from COVID-19. CDR3 loop: CASSQVSTDTQYF. The CDR3 DNA sequence: TGTGCCAGCAGCCAAGTTAGTACAGATACGCAGTATTTT.